These 20 T cell receptor beta chains were all obtained from the same sample, sequenced in a study of cytomegalovirus exposure and HLA in healthy donors. The PCR had 60 Vbeta and 13 Jbeta primers. This table comes from immunoSEQ multiplex PCR, and its TCRdb copy is limited to in-frame clones, with some not included. The data contain approximately 150,000 clones, around 76% of them singletons. The sequencing input was PBMCs. The source of these receptors is a man in his forties or fifties in good health and CMV-seronegative.

The chain carries TRBV7-3 and TRBJ1-1, with D possibly being TRBD1 (6 bases). This CDR3 region has 13 residues. The V end lost 1 base, the J end lost 8 bases, and 11 bases lay between the germline ends. The germline V gene has CDR1 SGHTA and CDR2 FQGTGA. CDR3 amino acids: CASSLREGGEAFF. The DNA of the CDR3 is TGTGCCAGCAGCTTAAGAGAGGGGGGGGAAGCTTTCTTT.

This clone showed up just a few times. The V and J genes are TRBV5-4 and TRBJ1-6; 7 positions match TRBD1. In germline, CDR1 is SGHNT, CDR2 YYREEE (reference sequence). Losses at the gene ends were 5 bases for V and 7 bases for J; bases not matched to a gene: 9. The CDR3 covers 15 residues. CDR3 bases: TGTGCCAGCAGGCCATCTACAGGGGCGAATTCACCCCTCCACTTT. Translated, it gives CASRPSTGANSPLHF.

The V call is TRBV6-1, the J call TRBJ2-7; the D gene is possibly TRBD2 (5 bases). There are 12 residues in the CDR3. Looked up from germline, CDR1 is MNHNS and CDR2 is SASEGT. The V and J ends lost 4 bases and 6 bases respectively, with 10 bases between them. In DNA, the CDR3 is TGTGCCAGCAGTGGTTGGACTTCCGAGCAGTACTTC. Translating gives CASSGWTSEQYF.

The table lists this clone with a few counts. The chain employs TRBV18 and TRBJ1-2; D is uncertain. The CDR3 loop spans 15 amino acids. Trimming shortened V by 6 bases and J by 0 bases, and 14 bases separated the two germline ends. Germline V gene lookup returns CDR1 KGHSH and CDR2 LQKENI. CDR3 amino acids: CASSSVGDSNYGYTF. The CDR3 DNA reads TGTGCCAGCTCTAGCGTCGGGGATTCTAACTATGGCTACACCTTC.

The V and J genes are TRBV27 and TRBJ1-2; the D gene is possibly TRBD1 (6 bases). V lost 5 bases and J lost 5, with 15 bases in between. The CDR3 has 14 residues. Germline CDR1 MNHEY, CDR2 SMNVEV (reference sequence). The CDR3 spells CASSTRGGDYGYTF. CDR3 nucleotides: TGTGCCAGCAGTACCAGGGGTGGGGATTATGGCTACACCTTC.

This chain links TRBV7-9 with TRBJ2-5, with D tentatively TRBD2 (5 bases). The J call may be incorrect, as the DNA end agrees better with TRBJ2-7. The CDR3 extends over 16 amino acids. Germline V gene data show CDR1 as SEHNR and CDR2 as FQNEAQ (reference sequence). The CDR3 region is CASSLAGVREDYEQYF. Here the CDR3 DNA reads TGTGCCAGCAGCTTAGCCGGGGTGCGAGAGGACTACGAGCAGTACTTC.

The chain combines TRBV10-1 with TRBJ2-7; D unclear. The CDR3 covers 13 residues. V was cut by 0 bases and J by 5 bases, with 8 bases left in between. Germline loops: CDR1 WNHNN, CDR2 SYGVQD (reference sequence). CDR3 in amino acids: CASSESRIHEQYF. The CDR3 DNA reads as TGCGCCAGCAGTGAGTCGAGGATCCACGAGCAGTACTTC.

This clone has a handful of counts. The V gene is TRBV30, the J gene TRBJ2-5; 7 nucleotides match TRBD1. The CDR3 contains 20 residues. V gave up 2 bases and J gave up 0 bases; unmatched junction bases: 21. Germline V gives CDR1 GTSNPN, CDR2 SVGIG (reference sequence). CDR3 nucleotides: TGTGCCTGGAGTCTCCTCGGACAGGCCCTGAGGGGATCGTACCAAGAGACCCAGTACTTC. This sequence encodes CAWSLLGQALRGSYQETQYF.

V is TRBV27 and J is TRBJ1-1, with D possibly being TRBD1 (6 bases). The germline V gene encodes CDR1 MNHEY and CDR2 SMNVEV (reference sequence). Trimming took 3 bases from V and 1 from J, leaving 9 bases between them. The CDR3 has 14 amino acids. The CDR3 bases are TGTGCCAGCAGTTTTAGGGGGACGAACACTGAAGCTTTCTTT. Its translation: CASSFRGTNTEAFF.

The CDR3 sequence is CASSLSTSGELFF. The CDR3 nucleotides are TGTGCCAGCAGCTTAAGCACTAGTGGGGAGCTGTTTTTT. The rearrangement uses TRBV7-8 and TRBJ2-2; possible D gene TRBD2, 5 bases. The germline V gene has CDR1 SGHVS and CDR2 FQNEAQ. Trimming took off 2 bases at V and 8 bases at J, with 9 bases between the two ends. There are 13 residues in the CDR3. The variable domain in full, completed from reference TRBV7-8 and TRBJ2-2, reads GAGVSQSPRYKVAKRGQDVALRCDPISGHVSLFWYQQALGQGPEFLTYFQNEAQLDKSGLPSDRFFAERPEGSVSTLKIQRTQQEDSAVYLCASSLSTSGELFFGEGSRLTVL.

This clone was observed a handful of times. The V and J genes are TRBV11-3 and TRBJ2-1, with 14 positions matching TRBD2. The CDR3 totals 16 residues. CDR1 is SGHNT, CDR2 YENEEA, per germline. V shed 4 bases, J shed 10 bases, and the junction held 9 bases outside the gene matches. The CDR3 is CASSSTSGRGGGEQFF. In nucleotides, the CDR3 is TGTGCCAGCAGCTCGACTAGCGGGAGGGGGGGCGGGGAGCAGTTCTTC.

This rearrangement joins TRBV9 to TRBJ2-1, with D possibly matching TRBD2 (5 bases). This CDR3 is built from 17 residues. With 2 bases removed from V and 0 bases from J, the gap between germline ends came to 15 bases. Germline CDR1 and CDR2: SGDLS and YYNGEE. The CDR3 here is CASSVGVERYSYNEQFF. The CDR3, as DNA: TGTGCCAGCAGCGTTGGGGTGGAGCGGTACTCCTACAATGAGCAGTTCTTC.

The V call is TRBV6-1, the J call TRBJ1-5; D is uncertain. Trimming removed 4 bases from V and 3 bases from J, with 13 bases in between. The CDR3 spans 15 residues. CDR1 MNHNS and CDR2 SASEGT come from the germline V gene. The CDR3 coding sequence is TGTGCCAGCAGTGGATGGACGGGAAACAATCAGCCCCAGCATTTT. It codes for CASSGWTGNNQPQHF.

The CDR3 region is CASSVIGGSTDTQYF. The CDR3 DNA follows: TGTGCCAGCAGTGTCATCGGAGGGAGCACAGATACGCAGTATTTT. This chain uses TRBV2 with TRBJ2-3, with D possibly matching TRBD2 (6 bases). The CDR3 is 15 residues long. Germline-derived CDR1 and CDR2 are SNHLY and FYNNEI. V was pared by 4 bases and J by 0 bases, with 11 bases between.

This chain uses TRBV10-2 with TRBJ2-1; perhaps TRBD2 as D (5 bases). CDR3 length equals 13 residues. Trimming shortened V by 0 bases and J by 7 bases, and 7 bases separated the two germline ends. The germline gives CDR1 WSHSY, CDR2 SAAADI. CDR3 sequence reads: CASSESGENEQFF. CDR3 bases: TGCGCCAGCAGTGAGTCGGGAGAAAATGAGCAGTTCTTC.

The chain combines TRBV2 with TRBJ2-1; 10 bases align to TRBD2. Per the germline V gene, CDR1 is SNHLY and CDR2 is FYNNEI. The CDR3 has 15 residues. J was trimmed by 2 bases and V by 6 bases; bases with no gene match: 4. CDR3 loop: CASRSGRGTYNEQFF. The CDR3 DNA reads as TGTGCCAGCAGGAGCGGGAGGGGCACCTACAATGAGCAGTTCTTC.

The chain combines TRBV18 with TRBJ2-3, with TRBD1 identical over 8 bases. J gave up 15 bases and V 1 base, and 9 bases lay outside the gene matches. Looked up from germline, CDR1 is KGHSH and CDR2 is LQKENI. This CDR3 spans 13 amino acids. The CDR3 here is CASSPLPDRVDYF. For the CDR3, the DNA is TGTGCCAGCTCACCACTCCCGGACAGGGTAGACTATTTT.

This chain joins TRBV11-3 and TRBJ1-1; tentative D call: TRBD1 (6 bases). Between the trimmed V and J ends, which lost 7 bases and 4 bases, there was a span of 10 bases. The CDR3 has 12 amino acids. The germline gives CDR1 SGHNT, CDR2 YENEEA. Here the CDR3 reads CASKGGGTEAFF. The CDR3 nucleotides read TGTGCCAGCAAGGGGGGGGGCACTGAAGCTTTCTTT. The full variable domain, with the rest looked up from reference TRBV11-3 and TRBJ1-1, is EAGVVQSPRYKIIEKKQPVAFWCNPISGHNTLYWYLQNLGQGPELLIRYENEEAVDDSQLPKDRFSAERLKGVDSTLKIQPAELGDSAVYLCASKGGGTEAFFGQGTRLTVV.

This clone was recorded once. The CDR3 region is CASSSPGQGFHEQFF. In DNA, the CDR3 is TGTGCCAGCAGCTCTCCGGGACAGGGGTTCCATGAGCAGTTCTTC. V gene TRBV5-4 combines with J gene TRBJ2-1; 10 positions match TRBD1. The CDR3 has 15 residues. Trimming took 3 bases from V and 8 from J; bases not matched to a gene: 8. Looked up from germline, CDR1 is SGHNT and CDR2 is YYREEE (reference sequence).

This clone has a single count. This chain joins TRBV25-1 and TRBJ2-7; the D gene is possibly TRBD2 (6 bases). CDR3 length: 15 residues. The V gene lost 2 bases and the J gene lost 6 bases, with 17 bases spanning the gap. Germline lookup yields CDR1 MGHDK and CDR2 SYGVNS. The CDR3 DNA follows: TGTGCCAGCAGTGAACTCCGGGACTGGAGCCTCGAGCAGTACTTC. It encodes CASSELRDWSLEQYF.